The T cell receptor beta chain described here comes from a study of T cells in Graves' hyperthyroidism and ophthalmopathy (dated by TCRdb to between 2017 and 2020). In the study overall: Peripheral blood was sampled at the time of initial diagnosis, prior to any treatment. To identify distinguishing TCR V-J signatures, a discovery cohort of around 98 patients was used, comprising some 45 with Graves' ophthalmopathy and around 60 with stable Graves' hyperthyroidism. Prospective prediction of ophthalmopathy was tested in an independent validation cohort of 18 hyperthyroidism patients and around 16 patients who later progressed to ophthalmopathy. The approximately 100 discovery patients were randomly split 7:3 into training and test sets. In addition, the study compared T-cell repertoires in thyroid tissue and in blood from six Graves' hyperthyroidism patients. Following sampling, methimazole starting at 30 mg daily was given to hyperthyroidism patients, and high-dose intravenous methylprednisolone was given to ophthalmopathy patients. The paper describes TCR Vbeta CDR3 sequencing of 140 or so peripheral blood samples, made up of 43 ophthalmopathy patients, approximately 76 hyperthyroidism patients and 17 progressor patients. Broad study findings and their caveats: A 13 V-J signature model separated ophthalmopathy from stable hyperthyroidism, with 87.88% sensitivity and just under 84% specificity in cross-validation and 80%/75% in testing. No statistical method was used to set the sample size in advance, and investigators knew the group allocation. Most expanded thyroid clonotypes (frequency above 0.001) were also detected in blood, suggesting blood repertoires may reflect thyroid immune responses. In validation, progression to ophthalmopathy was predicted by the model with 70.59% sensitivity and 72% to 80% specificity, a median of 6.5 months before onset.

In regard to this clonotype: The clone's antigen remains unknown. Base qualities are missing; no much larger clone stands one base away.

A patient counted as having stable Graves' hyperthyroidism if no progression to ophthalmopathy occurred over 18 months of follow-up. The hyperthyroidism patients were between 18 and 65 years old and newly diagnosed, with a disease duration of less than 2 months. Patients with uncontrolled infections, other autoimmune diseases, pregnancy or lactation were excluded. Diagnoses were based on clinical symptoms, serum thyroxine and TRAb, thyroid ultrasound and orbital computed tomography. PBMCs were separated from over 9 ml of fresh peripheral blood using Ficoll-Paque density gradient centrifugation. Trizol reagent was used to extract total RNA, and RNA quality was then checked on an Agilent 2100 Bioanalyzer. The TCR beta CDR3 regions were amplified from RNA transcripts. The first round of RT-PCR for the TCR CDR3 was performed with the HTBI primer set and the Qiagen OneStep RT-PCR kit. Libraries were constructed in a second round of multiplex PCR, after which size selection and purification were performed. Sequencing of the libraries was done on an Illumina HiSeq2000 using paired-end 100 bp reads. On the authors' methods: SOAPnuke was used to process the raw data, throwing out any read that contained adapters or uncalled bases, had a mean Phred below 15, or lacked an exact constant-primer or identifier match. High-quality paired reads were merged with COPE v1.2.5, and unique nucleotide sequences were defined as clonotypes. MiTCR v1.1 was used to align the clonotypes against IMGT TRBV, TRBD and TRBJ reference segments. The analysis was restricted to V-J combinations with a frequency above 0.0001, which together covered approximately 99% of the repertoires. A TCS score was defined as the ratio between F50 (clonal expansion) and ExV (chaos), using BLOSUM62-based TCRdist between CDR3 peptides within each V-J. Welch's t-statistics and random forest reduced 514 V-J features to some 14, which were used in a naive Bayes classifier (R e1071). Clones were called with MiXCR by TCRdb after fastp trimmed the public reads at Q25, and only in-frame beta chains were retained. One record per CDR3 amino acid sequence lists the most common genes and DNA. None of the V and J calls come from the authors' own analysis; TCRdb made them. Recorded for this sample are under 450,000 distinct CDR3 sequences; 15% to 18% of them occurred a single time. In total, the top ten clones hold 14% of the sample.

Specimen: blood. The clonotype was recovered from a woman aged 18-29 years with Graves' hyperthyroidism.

The CDR3 region reads CASGTGGSEAFF. The DNA is as follows: TGTGCCAGCGGGACAGGGGGCTCTGAAGCTTTCTTT. Here the chain combines TRBV13 and TRBJ1-1; the central 12 bases match TRBD1. CDR1 and CDR2 are read off the germline V gene (reference sequence) as PRHDT and FYEKMQ. After removal of 8 bases from V and 6 bases from J, the junction retains 1 base not matched to a gene. Measured from the cysteine to the phenylalanine, the CDR3 is 12 residues long. The entry retains the CDR3 DNA only, 36 bases that are in frame from base 1.